The 20 T cell receptor beta chains below all came from one sample that was sequenced in a study of cytotoxic CD8 clonotypes in ibrutinib-treated CLL. Method: immunoSEQ multiplex PCR; TCRdb's copy keeps in-frame clones and lacks some. The sample lists over 120,000 clones, 70% to 80% occurring once. The sample in question was PBMCs, obtained after 12 months of ibrutinib treatment. The receptors derive from a human donor with chronic lymphocytic leukemia.

The chain uses TRBV28 and TRBJ1-5; D ambiguous. The CDR3 has 11 amino acids. Per germline, CDR1 MDHEN and CDR2 SYDVKM. The V end lost 3 bases, the J end lost 7 bases, and 4 bases lay between the germline ends. As DNA, the CDR3 is TGTGCCAGCAGTTTGAGGCAGCCCCAGCATTTT. It yields the protein CASSLRQPQHF.

V is TRBV27 and J is TRBJ2-7, with D possibly being TRBD2 (6 bases). Germline CDR1 is MNHEY and CDR2 is SMNVEV (reference sequence). Between the trimmed V and J ends, which lost 5 bases and 3 bases, there was a span of 20 bases. The CDR3 length is 16 residues. Here the CDR3 reads CASSGGLPSGFYEQYF. The CDR3, as DNA: TGTGCCAGCAGTGGGGGACTCCCCAGCGGTTTCTACGAGCAGTACTTC.

The chain combines TRBV29-1 with TRBJ1-4, with TRBD1 as a possible D gene (6 bases). CDR1 SQVTM and CDR2 ANQGSEA come from the germline V gene. The germline V and J ends were trimmed by 2 bases and 10 bases, with 17 bases remaining between them. This CDR3 region has 14 residues. CDR3 in DNA: TGCAGCGTTGAACCTTTTGCGGGGGCGGCAAAACTGTTTTTT. Translation gives CSVEPFAGAAKLFF.

This clone showed up just a few times. V gene TRBV10-3 combines with J gene TRBJ2-7; D remains unclear. This CDR3 region has 15 residues. V gave up 2 bases and J gave up 5 bases, with 16 bases separating them. Per germline, CDR1 ENHRY and CDR2 SYGVKD. CDR3 protein: CAISEAAPIVNEQYF. The CDR3 bases are TGTGCCATCAGTGAGGCGGCCCCTATAGTTAACGAGCAGTACTTC.

The chain joins TRBV27 to TRBJ2-7; 7 bases fit TRBD2. The germline V gene encodes CDR1 MNHEY and CDR2 SMNVEV (reference sequence). The V gene end was trimmed by 8 bases and the J gene end by 3 bases; junction bases not matched to a gene: 10. The length of the CDR3 is 14 residues. CDR3 region: CASQPGTMNYEQYF. The CDR3 DNA is TGTGCCAGCCAACCCGGGACTATGAACTACGAGCAGTACTTC.

The chain couples TRBV6-5 to TRBJ1-3, with 8 bases matching TRBD1. This CDR3 is built from 15 residues. The V and J ends lost 6 bases and 0 bases, in that order; junction bases with no gene match: 4. CDR1 and CDR2 (germline): MNHEY, SVGAGI. The CDR3 sequence is CASSYGQGSGNTIYF. The CDR3 DNA reads TGTGCCAGCAGCTATGGACAGGGCTCTGGAAACACCATATATTTT.

For this clone: At the DNA level, this CDR3 is encoded by other sequences in the same sample as well. The chain is built from TRBV7-3 and TRBJ2-7; D is unresolved. V was shortened by 5 bases and J by 2 bases, with 13 bases between the two germline ends. Looked up from germline, CDR1 is SGHTA and CDR2 is FQGTGA. This CDR3 spans 14 amino acids. The CDR3 region is CASSQEYGPYEQYF. The CDR3, as DNA: TGTGCCAGCAGCCAAGAGTACGGTCCCTACGAGCAGTACTTC.

A note on this clone: At one end, the junction sequence differs from germline, possibly due to a read error. V is TRBV5-6 and J is TRBJ1-1, with D perhaps matching TRBD1 (6 bases). The CDR3 is 16 amino acids. Germline V CDR1 and CDR2: SGHDT, YYEEEE. DNA of the CDR3: TGTGCCACCAGCTCGGGGGCTGCCTTCTTCTGGTCTGAAGCTTTCTTT. Encoded protein: CATSSGAAFFWSEAFF.

The V call is TRBV19, the J call TRBJ2-5; no firm D call. V lost 9 bases and J lost 7, with 15 bases in between. In germline, CDR1 is LNHDA, CDR2 SQIVND (reference sequence). This CDR3 is built from 12 residues. CDR3 in DNA: TGTGCCAGGCCAGGCTCGCACGGGACCCAGTACTTC. Protein product: CARPGSHGTQYF.

This clone was recorded only once. The chain uses TRBV15 and TRBJ2-7, with D possibly being TRBD2 (5 bases). The CDR3 consists of 16 residues. CDR1 and CDR2 from the germline V gene are LNHNV and YYDKDF (reference sequence). V lost 0 bases to trimming and J lost 0 bases, with 12 bases between them. The CDR3 coding sequence is TGTGCCACCAGCAGAGATATGGCTAGCAGCTCCTACGAGCAGTACTTC. Protein: CATSRDMASSSYEQYF.

This sequence joins TRBV5-1 and TRBJ2-5; TRBD2 agrees at 8 bases. CDR1 and CDR2 from the germline V gene are SGHRS and YFSETQ. The ends lost 4 bases at V and 2 bases at J; junction bases unmatched: 10. This CDR3 region has 16 residues. The CDR3 DNA reads TGCGCCAGCAGCATCTCAAGCGGGAGCTGGCAAGAGACCCAGTACTTC. It yields the protein CASSISSGSWQETQYF.

This rearrangement joins TRBV30 to TRBJ1-2; D is unresolved. The CDR3 is 13 residues long. The germline V gene has CDR1 GTSNPN and CDR2 SVGIG (reference sequence). The V and J ends lost 4 bases and 7 bases respectively, with 16 bases between them. CDR3 amino acids: CAWTADLDFGYTF. DNA of the CDR3: TGTGCCTGGACTGCGGACCTCGACTTTGGCTACACCTTC.

The rearrangement uses TRBV10-3 and TRBJ2-5; unclear D gene. The V end was cut by 2 bases, the J end by 5 bases, with 9 bases between. This CDR3 region has 13 residues. Germline loops: CDR1 ENHRY, CDR2 SYGVKD. As DNA, the CDR3 is TGTGCCATCAGTGAGGGATTAGGGGAGACCCAGTACTTC. Protein: CAISEGLGETQYF.

The sample holds one count of this clone. This rearrangement joins TRBV11-2 to TRBJ1-2; D unclear. The CDR3 contains 14 residues. Trimming took off 0 bases at V and 8 bases at J, with 13 bases between the two ends. Germline V gene sequence: CDR1 SGHAT, CDR2 FQNNGV. The CDR3 loop is CASSLESYSGGYTF. CDR3 coding DNA: TGTGCCAGCAGCTTAGAGTCGTATTCCGGGGGCTACACCTTC. The full variable domain, in which reference TRBV11-2 and TRBJ1-2 provide the parts outside the CDR3, is EAGVAQSPRYKIIEKRQSVAFWCNPISGHATLYWYQQILGQGPKLLIQFQNNGVVDDSQLPKDRFSAERLKGVDSTLKIQPAKLEDSAVYLCASSLESYSGGYTFGSGTRLTVV.

This chain links TRBV11-2 with TRBJ2-7; D remains unclear. Germline-derived CDR1 and CDR2 are SGHAT and FQNNGV. Trimming shortened V by 0 bases and J by 0 bases, and 9 bases separated the two germline ends. The CDR3 consists of 15 residues. The CDR3 DNA sequence: TGTGCCAGCAGCTTAGAGGCAGGTAGCTCCTACGAGCAGTACTTC. This translates into CASSLEAGSSYEQYF. The full variable domain, with the rest looked up from reference TRBV11-2 and TRBJ2-7, is EAGVAQSPRYKIIEKRQSVAFWCNPISGHATLYWYQQILGQGPKLLIQFQNNGVVDDSQLPKDRFSAERLKGVDSTLKIQPAKLEDSAVYLCASSLEAGSSYEQYFGPGTRLTVT.

This chain connects TRBV4-2 to TRBJ2-7, with D tentatively TRBD2 (7 bases). In germline, CDR1 is LGHNA, CDR2 YNFKEQ. The CDR3 spans 17 residues. With 0 bases removed from V and 3 bases from J, the gap between germline ends came to 18 bases. This chain's CDR3 is CASSQDPSGGIFYEQYF. The CDR3 coding sequence is TGTGCCAGCAGCCAAGATCCCTCGGGGGGCATCTTCTACGAGCAGTACTTC.

The chain joins TRBV15 to TRBJ2-7; TRBD1 is a possible D gene (5 bases). V was cut by 4 bases and J by 6 bases, with 16 bases left in between. CDR3 size: 14 residues. Germline assignment: CDR1 LNHNV and CDR2 YYDKDF (reference sequence). For the CDR3, the DNA is TGTGCCACCAGCATCAGGGCAGTTCCATCCGAGCAGTACTTC. Encoded protein: CATSIRAVPSEQYF.

J is TRBJ2-1 and V is TRBV15; TRBD2 aligns across 15 bases. Germline V gives CDR1 LNHNV, CDR2 YYDKDF (reference sequence). The CDR3 is made up of 16 amino acids. With V trimmed by 3 bases and J by 9 bases, 6 bases remained unmatched. CDR3 protein: CATSSGLAGGFGEQFF. The CDR3 DNA sequence: TGTGCCACCAGCAGTGGACTAGCGGGAGGGTTTGGTGAGCAGTTCTTC. The entire variable domain, with the rest obtained from reference TRBV15 and TRBJ2-1, is as follows: DAMVIQNPRYQVTQFGKPVTLSCSQTLNHNVMYWYQQKSSQAPKLLFHYYDKDFNNEADTPDNFQSRRPNTSFCFLDIRSPGLGDTAMYLCATSSGLAGGFGEQFFGPGTRLTVL.

The CDR3 DNA reads TGTGCCTTTAACGGGGGAGTCACTGAAGCTTTCTTT. Protein: CAFNGGVTEAFF. The chain is built from TRBV30 and TRBJ1-1, with TRBD1 as a possible D gene (5 bases). Germline CDR1 is GTSNPN and CDR2 is SVGIG (reference sequence). V was trimmed by 7 bases and J by 4 bases, leaving 13 bases between them. The CDR3 spans 12 residues.

This clone was recorded once. The V and J genes are TRBV2 and TRBJ2-1; D is undetermined. CDR3 length: 10 amino acids. Germline V gives CDR1 SNHLY, CDR2 FYNNEI. The ends were cut back, 4 bases at V and 6 bases at J, with 1 base in the middle. CDR3 residues: CASSANEQFF. The CDR3 DNA follows: TGTGCCAGCAGTGCCAATGAGCAGTTCTTC.